This T cell receptor beta chain was documented in a study of T cells in Graves' hyperthyroidism and ophthalmopathy. Stable hyperthyroidism: no ophthalmopathy progression over 18 months of follow-up. The investigators amplified TCR beta CDR3 regions from RNA transcripts. The TCR CDR3 was amplified in a first-round RT-PCR using the HTBI primer set. Via MiXCR, TCRdb re-called the multiplex PCR reads, giving one row per CDR3 protein. The data show hundreds of thousands of distinct CDR3 sequences, around 39% seen once. Concerning this clonotype: Its antigen is still unknown.

J lost 2 bases, V lost 0 bases, and 8 bases had no gene match. The germline V gene has CDR1 SGDLS and CDR2 YYNGEE. The CDR3 is 18 residues long. Study conclusions and caveats: Ophthalmopathy was told apart from stable hyperthyroidism by a 13 V-J model.

The rearrangement links TRBV9 to TRBJ2-2; 9 bases line up with TRBD2. Sequencing was performed on blood. This sequence originates from a young man with Graves' hyperthyroidism. The CDR3: CASSVVGLAGINTGELFF. The CDR3 DNA follows: TGTGCCAGCAGCGTAGTGGGCCTAGCGGGAATAAACACCGGGGAGCTGTTTTTT.